The rows below give T cell receptor beta chains drawn from one sample of a study of shared clonotypes between healthy human individuals. Method: immunoSEQ multiplex PCR; TCRdb's copy keeps in-frame clones and lacks some. This sample has about 2 million clones, with about 95% found just once. Input material: naive CD8+ T cells sorted from blood. The receptors come from a man aged 18 to 30 in good health. Each CDR3 is given with its conserved first and last residue. The D gene is left open where the match is weak. The listing skips clone size in some rows; elsewhere it reads once, few, many or a size class.

j_call d_call clone_size v_call cdr3_aa cdr3_nt
TRBJ1-3 NA NA TRBV4-1 CASSQERHFTIYF TGCGCCAGCAGCCAAGAAAGGCATTTCACCATATATTTT
TRBJ2-5 NA NA TRBV2 CASRSAGSLIRETQYF TGTGCCAGCAGATCCGCCGGGAGCCTAATCAGGGAGACCCAGTACTTC
TRBJ1-1 NA NA TRBV7-9 CASGTQGPEAFF TGTGCCAGCGGAACACAGGGTCCTGAAGCTTTCTTT
TRBJ2-7 NA once TRBV28 CASSFEGSIYEQYF TGTGCCAGCAGTTTCGAAGGGTCGATATACGAGCAGTACTTC
TRBJ1-6 TRBD1 NA TRBV30 CAWSLGQGNSPLHF TGTGCCTGGAGTCTAGGACAGGGGAATTCACCCCTCCACTTT
TRBJ1-1 NA NA TRBV30 CAWSSGAEAFF TGTGCCTGGAGTTCGGGGGCCGAAGCTTTCTTT
TRBJ2-3 NA NA TRBV12-5 CASGAIQGTRSDTQYF TGTGCTAGTGGTGCAATACAGGGGACTAGGTCAGATACGCAGTATTTT
TRBJ1-2 NA NA TRBV27 CASSLFSGADGYTF TGTGCCAGCAGTTTATTCTCAGGGGCCGACGGCTACACCTTC
TRBJ1-2 TRBD1 NA TRBV5-1 CASRGGEGYTF TGCGCCAGCAGAGGGGGCGAAGGCTACACCTTC
TRBJ1-2 NA NA TRBV7-9 CASSLEDSPQNYGYTF TGTGCCAGCAGCTTGGAAGACTCTCCTCAGAACTATGGCTACACCTTC
TRBJ2-7 NA NA TRBV6-1 CACSEGIKGEQYF TGTGCCTGCAGTGAAGGGATTAAGGGCGAGCAGTACTTC
TRBJ2-1 NA NA TRBV11-2 CASSLFNSYNEQFF TGTGCCAGCAGCTTATTCAACTCCTACAATGAGCAGTTCTTC